This is a list of T cell receptor beta chains from one sample in a study of identical twins' blood T cells. TCRdb fed the 5' RACE reads into MiXCR, producing one record per CDR3 protein. Here the sample spans roughly 380,000 distinct CDR3 sequences, approximately 30% being singletons. The sequenced material came from PBMCs. The receptor source for this set is a woman aged 18-49 years in good health. The CDR3 runs from the conserved cysteine through the conserved F or W. The D gene is left open where the match is weak. Clone size is not always given. Where it is, it says once, few, many or a class for expanded clones.

clone_size d_call j_call v_call cdr3_nt cdr3_aa
few NA TRBJ2-7 TRBV6-5 TGTGCCAGCAGTTCGACGGCGTCCTACGAGCAGTACTTC CASSSTASYEQYF
NA NA TRBJ1-1 TRBV19 TGTGCCAGTAGATGGGAACGACCGGGACCTCATCTCTTGAACACTGAAGCTTTCTTT CASRWERPGPHLLNTEAFF
many TRBD1 TRBJ2-5 TRBV10-3 TGTGCCATCAGTGAATGGGACAGAGAAGAGACCCAGTACTTC CAISEWDREETQYF
many TRBD1 TRBJ1-2 TRBV19 TGTGCCAGTAGTCGGACAGGGTACGGCTACACCTTC CASSRTGYGYTF
NA NA TRBJ2-7 TRBV19 TGTGCCATCGGATGGGGGGCTGGGGAGCAGTACTTC CAIGWGAGEQYF
NA TRBD1 TRBJ1-2 TRBV9 TGTGCCAGCAGCGCCCCCATGGACAGGGGCCCGCATGGCTACACCTTC CASSAPMDRGPHGYTF
NA NA TRBJ1-6 TRBV15 TGTGCCACCGGTAGAAGCAATTCACCCCTCCACTTT CATGRSNSPLHF
few NA TRBJ1-1 TRBV2 TGTGCCAGCAGTGCCGACGTCGAAGCTTTCTTT CASSADVEAFF
NA NA TRBJ2-2 TRBV6-6 TGTGCCAGCAGTCCCTTCGCCGGGGAGCTGTTTTTT CASSPFAGELFF
few TRBD1 TRBJ1-5 TRBV12-3/TRBV12-4 TGTGCCAGCACCCGGGACAGAGGTCAGCCCCAGCATTTT CASTRDRGQPQHF
NA NA TRBJ2-3 TRBV25-1 TGTGCCAGCAGTGAAAGCGGTCCAAACACAGATACGCAGTATTTT CASSESGPNTDTQYF
NA TRBD1 TRBJ1-1 TRBV29-1 TGCAGCGTTGGGGACAGGGTCACTGAAGCTTTCTTT CSVGDRVTEAFF
many NA TRBJ1-1 TRBV13 TGTGCCAGCAGCTTAGGCCTCGACAGGACCACTGAAGCTTTCTTT CASSLGLDRTTEAFF
NA NA TRBJ2-1 TRBV20-1 TGCAGTGCCGGCCCTAGTGGGGAGCATTTCTTC CSAGPSGEHFF
NA TRBD2 TRBJ2-1 TRBV7-9 TGTGCCAGCAGTGGGTCCCCCGGGACTAGCGGACCTTGGGATGAGCAGTTCTTC CASSGSPGTSGPWDEQFF
few NA TRBJ1-1 TRBV19 TGTGCCAGTAACCAGAACACTGAAGCTTTCTTT CASNQNTEAFF
NA TRBD2 TRBJ2-1 TRBV7-2 TGTGCCAGCAGCTTAAGTAGCGGGATGCTCGGGCAGTTCTTC CASSLSSGMLGQFF
many TRBD2 TRBJ2-7 TRBV12-3/TRBV12-4 TGTGCCAGCAGTTCACCCGGGACTAACAACTACGAGCAGTACTTC CASSSPGTNNYEQYF
NA NA TRBJ2-1 TRBV9 TGTGCCAGCAGCGTAGAGGGGTTCTACAATGAGCAGTTCTTC CASSVEGFYNEQFF
NA NA TRBJ1-2 TRBV7-9 TGTGCCAGCAGCAGCAGCGTAAGCGAGACCAAAGGCTACACCTTC CASSSSVSETKGYTF
NA NA TRBJ2-2 TRBV10-3 TGTGCCGCCGAGGCTGGAAACACCGGGGAGCTGTTTTTT CAAEAGNTGELFF
few NA TRBJ2-1 TRBV19 TGTGCCAGTAGATCCTTATCCGGGGTCAATGAGCAGTTCTTC CASRSLSGVNEQFF
NA NA TRBJ2-1 TRBV19 TGTGCCAGTAGTACGGGACCGGAGCAGTTCTTC CASSTGPEQFF
NA NA TRBJ1-1 TRBV6-5 TGTGCCAGAATCCACTGCAGCTCGGGCTGCGAAGCTTCCTTT CARIHCSSGCEASF
NA NA TRBJ2-7 TRBV25-1 TGTGCCAGCAGTACCGGGACTGTCTACGAGCAGTACTTC CASSTGTVYEQYF
NA TRBD2 TRBJ2-3 TRBV20-1 TGCAGTGCTAGAGTCCCTAGCGGGATGGCATCTGTTACGCAGTATTTT CSARVPSGMASVTQYF
NA NA TRBJ2-7 TRBV5-6 TGTGCCAGCAGCTTGGTAATTGGTGACGAGCAGTACTTC CASSLVIGDEQYF
NA NA TRBJ1-2 TRBV2 TGTGCCAGCAGTTATGACAGCGTCGGGGGCTACACCTTC CASSYDSVGGYTF
many TRBD1 TRBJ1-4 TRBV3-1 TGTGCCAGCAGCCCCGGGACAGTTAATGAAAAACTGTTTTTT CASSPGTVNEKLFF
NA NA TRBJ1-5 TRBV19 TGTGCCAGTAGGAGCACAGGGTTTCATCAGCCCCAGCATTTT CASRSTGFHQPQHF
NA NA TRBJ1-5 TRBV12-3/TRBV12-4 TGTGCCAGCAGTTTAAATATAGGGGTTGACCAGCCCCAGCATTTT CASSLNIGVDQPQHF
NA TRBD2 TRBJ2-2 TRBV9 TGTGCCAGCAGCCCCTCCGGACTAGCGGTAAACACCGGGGAGCTGTTTTTT CASSPSGLAVNTGELFF
few NA TRBJ1-1 TRBV12-3/TRBV12-4 TGTGCCAGCAGTTTAATGGGAGGGGCTTTCTTT CASSLMGGAFF
few TRBD1 TRBJ1-1 TRBV25-1 TGTGCCAGCAGTCCCCTAGGACAGGGGGGTCCGAGTACTGAAGCTTTCTTT CASSPLGQGGPSTEAFF
NA NA TRBJ1-2 TRBV10-2 TGCGCCAGCAGGTTTGGTTTGTCGGATGGCTACACCTTC CASRFGLSDGYTF
few TRBD1 TRBJ2-3 TRBV6-6 TGTGCCAGCAGTTACGCAGGTGCAGGGGGAAGAGATACGCAGTATTTT CASSYAGAGGRDTQYF
NA NA TRBJ2-1 TRBV11-2 TGTGCCAGCAGCCCCGTGGATGAGCAGTTCTTC CASSPVDEQFF
few NA TRBJ2-5 TRBV7-9 TGTGCCAGCAGCTTAGTTTCGATACAAGAGACCCAGTACTTC CASSLVSIQETQYF
few NA TRBJ1-2 TRBV5-1 TGCGCCAGCAGCCAATTGGGACTGACCACATATGGCTACACCTTC CASSQLGLTTYGYTF
many NA TRBJ1-1 TRBV29-1 TGCAGCGTTACGCCCTACCCCGGGACGGGTGTTGGAGCTTTCTTT CSVTPYPGTGVGAFF
few TRBD1 TRBJ2-7 TRBV6-5 TGTGCCAGCAGTTCTCTAGGGGGCCTGTACTTC CASSSLGGLYF